One and the same sample provided the 19 T cell receptor beta chains below, sequenced in a study of identical twins. From the 5' RACE reads, TCRdb called clonotypes with MiXCR, one entry per CDR3 protein. The data show a few hundred thousand distinct CDR3 sequences, roughly 26% seen once. The same specimen was also included in a second study, on T cells expressing NK-cell markers.

Sequences were obtained from CD4+ T cells sorted from blood. The receptor source for this set is a woman aged 18 to 35 in good health.

The chain is built from TRBV12-3 or TRBV12-4 and TRBJ2-5; 14 nucleotides line up with TRBD2. V shed 10 bases and J 3 bases; nucleotides not matched to a gene: 19. This CDR3 has 19 amino acids. The CDR3 DNA reads TGTGCCATCAGAAGAAGCGGGACTAGCGGGAGTCAGGGTAAAGAGACCCAGTACTTC. This gives the protein CAIRRSGTSGSQGKETQYF.

This clonotype showed up just once. The V call is TRBV6-2 or TRBV6-3, the J call TRBJ2-1, with 7 bases identical to TRBD2. The V gene's germline CDR1 is MNHEY and CDR2 SVGEGT. V shed 6 bases and J 8 bases; nucleotides not matched to a gene: 16. The CDR3 totals 16 residues. The CDR3 DNA is TGTGCCAGCAGACCTCAGTCCCGACTAGCTTTCTATGAGCAGTTCTTC. Amino acids: CASRPQSRLAFYEQFF.

The V gene is TRBV10-2, the J gene TRBJ2-7; possibly TRBD2 for D (6 bases). CDR3 length: 14 amino acids. Trimming stripped 5 bases from V and 3 bases from J, with 14 bases between. Germline values: CDR1 WSHSY, CDR2 SAAADI. The CDR3 nucleotides read TGCGCCAGCAGTAGGCGGGGAGTGGACTACGAGCAGTACTTC. Translation: CASSRRGVDYEQYF.

This clonotype was detected many times. The V and J genes are TRBV12-5 and TRBJ2-3; D may be TRBD1 (5 bases). CDR3 length: 14 residues. With 5 bases removed from V and 3 bases from J, the gap between germline ends came to 12 bases. Per the germline V gene, CDR1 is LGHNT and CDR2 is FRNRAP. This chain's CDR3 is CASGVKQVTDTQYF. CDR3 bases: TGTGCTAGTGGTGTAAAACAGGTTACAGATACGCAGTATTTT.

In its sample, this clonotype was seen many times. The chain combines TRBV7-9 with TRBJ1-4; D not certain. The ends were cut back, 4 bases at V and 7 bases at J, with 7 bases in the middle. The CDR3 length is 12 residues. CDR1 and CDR2 (germline): SEHNR, FQNEAQ (reference sequence). The CDR3 nucleotides are TGTGCCAGCAGCTCCATCCTTGAAAAACTGTTTTTT. Translating gives CASSSILEKLFF.

This clonotype was seen only a few times. The J gene is TRBJ2-7, the V gene TRBV5-1; the D call may be TRBD1 or TRBD2 (5 bases each). V lost 1 base and J lost 4, with 12 bases in between. The germline CDR1 and CDR2 sequences are SGHRS and YFSETQ. This CDR3 region has 14 residues. This CDR3 reads CASSLIVGGYEQYF. The DNA for the CDR3 is TGCGCCAGCAGCTTGATCGTTGGGGGATACGAGCAGTACTTC.

The V and J genes are TRBV20-1 and TRBJ2-1; D unresolved. The CDR3 contains 12 residues. Trimming took off 5 bases at V and 6 bases at J, with 11 bases between the two ends. Germline V gene sequence: CDR1 DFQATT, CDR2 SNEGSKA (reference sequence). This chain's CDR3 is CSAHPGSNEQFF. The CDR3 DNA reads as TGCAGTGCTCACCCGGGTTCCAATGAGCAGTTCTTC.

This clonotype was observed a handful of times. V gene TRBV7-2 combines with J gene TRBJ2-1; 7 nucleotides align to TRBD2. This CDR3 region has 15 residues. Germline lookup yields CDR1 SGHTA and CDR2 FQGNSA. With 5 bases clipped from V and 3 bases from J, the junction kept 7 bases outside the gene matches. The CDR3 loop is CASSLTSVNYNEQFF. The CDR3, as DNA: TGTGCCAGCAGCCTAACTAGCGTAAACTACAATGAGCAGTTCTTC.

This chain joins TRBV7-2 and TRBJ2-5; D unclear. The CDR3 loop spans 14 amino acids. Germline V gene lookup returns CDR1 SGHTA and CDR2 FQGNSA. V lost 5 bases and J lost 2, with 12 bases in between. The DNA for the CDR3 is TGTGCCAGCAGCCCTTGGGGTAGACAAGAGACCCAGTACTTC. Translation gives CASSPWGRQETQYF.

V gene TRBV3-1 combines with J gene TRBJ2-3, with 7 bases aligning to TRBD2. CDR1 and CDR2 from the germline V gene are LGHDT and YNNKEL (reference sequence). V shed 4 bases, J shed 7 bases, and the junction held 11 bases outside the gene matches. This CDR3 comprises 15 residues. This CDR3 reads CASSLRPSGDYTQYF. In nucleotides, the CDR3 is TGTGCCAGCAGCCTACGACCTAGCGGAGACTATACGCAGTATTTT.

This clonotype was seen more than once but under ten times. V is TRBV5-1 and J is TRBJ2-3; a possible D gene is TRBD1 (6 bases). The CDR3 consists of 14 residues. V lost 9 bases and J 0 bases, leaving 14 bases between the germline ends. Per the germline V gene, CDR1 is SGHRS and CDR2 is YFSETQ. CDR3 bases: TGCGCCACCTCGTGGGGACAAAGCACAGATACGCAGTATTTT. This translates into CATSWGQSTDTQYF.

Note on this clonotype: Its ends do not fully match the called genes, so a read error is possible. The V call is TRBV20-1, the J call TRBJ2-1, with unresolved D. CDR1 is DFQATT and CDR2 is SNEGSKA in the germline V gene (reference sequence). The CDR3 contains 11 residues. For the CDR3, the DNA is TGCAGTGTCGCCCACATGGCGGCGAAGATCTTC. Its translation is CSVAHMAAKIF.

This clonotype has only a few counts. V gene TRBV9 combines with J gene TRBJ2-1; D remains unclear. CDR1 and CDR2 (germline): SGDLS, YYNGEE. CDR3 length equals 15 residues. Trimming stripped 3 bases from V and 0 bases from J, with 10 bases between. Here the CDR3 DNA reads TGTGCCAGCAGCGATAGGTCGGCCTCCTACAATGAGCAGTTCTTC. Translating it yields CASSDRSASYNEQFF. Looking up the rest from reference TRBV9 and TRBJ2-1 gives the full variable domain: DSGVTQTPKHLITATGQRVTLRCSPRSGDLSVYWYQQSLDQGLQFLIQYYNGEERAKGNILERFSAQQFPDLHSELNLSSLELGDSALYFCASSDRSASYNEQFFGPGTRLTVL.

The V and J genes are TRBV19 and TRBJ2-3; 9 bases map to TRBD2. CDR3 size: 15 residues. Germline V gene sequence: CDR1 LNHDA, CDR2 SQIVND (reference sequence). V gave up 7 bases and J gave up 0 bases; unmatched junction bases: 5. CDR3 sequence: CASKRGAPSTDTQYF. The CDR3 nucleotides read TGTGCCAGTAAGCGGGGGGCCCCTAGCACAGATACGCAGTATTTT.

This clonotype was seen a handful of times. An end of the junction does not agree with germline; a read error may underlie this. The chain has TRBV5-1 and TRBJ2-2; D is undetermined. The CDR3 is made up of 14 amino acids. The germline V gene encodes CDR1 SGHRS and CDR2 YFSETQ. This CDR3 is CASSFGANTGELFF. The CDR3 DNA reads as TGCGCCAGTAGCTTTGGGGCGAACACCGGGGAGCTGTTTTTT. Full variable domain (remainder filled in from reference TRBV5-1 and TRBJ2-2): KAGVTQTPRYLIKTRGQQVTLSCSPISGHRSVSWYQQTPGQGLQFLFEYFSETQRNKGNFPGRFSGRQFSNSRSEMNVSTLELGDSALYLCASSFGANTGELFFGEGSRLTVL.

The chain couples TRBV7-9 to TRBJ2-7, with D hard to call. V was cut by 4 bases and J by 5 bases, with 12 bases left in between. This CDR3 region has 13 residues. CDR1 SEHNR and CDR2 FQNEAQ come from the germline V gene (reference sequence). CDR3: CASSSLSKHEQYF. Written as DNA, the CDR3 is TGTGCCAGCAGCTCGCTATCGAAACACGAGCAGTACTTC.

This clonotype came up a few times. This chain joins TRBV25-1 and TRBJ2-2; 8 bases map to TRBD1. There are 15 residues in the CDR3. V lost 8 bases to trimming and J lost 6 bases; unmatched junction nucleotides: 11. Germline V gene data show CDR1 as MGHDK and CDR2 as SYGVNS. This CDR3 reads CASRGQGDPSGELFF. DNA for the CDR3: TGTGCCAGCCGCGGACAGGGCGATCCTTCCGGGGAGCTGTTTTTT.

Only a few counts were recorded for this clonotype. The V call is TRBV29-1, the J call TRBJ2-7, with a weak D call TRBD1 (5 bases). The CDR3 contains 11 residues. Trimming pared 4 bases from V and 1 base from J, leaving 5 bases between. Germline values: CDR1 SQVTM, CDR2 ANQGSEA. The CDR3 DNA reads TGCAGCGTTGGACAGTCCTACGAGCAGTACTTC. Translation gives CSVGQSYEQYF.

This clonotype was detected only a few times. The chain has TRBV20-1 and TRBJ2-7; D is unresolved. Germline V gives CDR1 DFQATT, CDR2 SNEGSKA (reference sequence). V gave up 3 bases and J gave up 6 bases, with 15 bases separating them. This CDR3 has 13 amino acids. CDR3 amino acids: CSASSGVIGEQYF. For the CDR3, the DNA is TGCAGTGCTAGTTCGGGTGTGATAGGCGAGCAGTACTTC.